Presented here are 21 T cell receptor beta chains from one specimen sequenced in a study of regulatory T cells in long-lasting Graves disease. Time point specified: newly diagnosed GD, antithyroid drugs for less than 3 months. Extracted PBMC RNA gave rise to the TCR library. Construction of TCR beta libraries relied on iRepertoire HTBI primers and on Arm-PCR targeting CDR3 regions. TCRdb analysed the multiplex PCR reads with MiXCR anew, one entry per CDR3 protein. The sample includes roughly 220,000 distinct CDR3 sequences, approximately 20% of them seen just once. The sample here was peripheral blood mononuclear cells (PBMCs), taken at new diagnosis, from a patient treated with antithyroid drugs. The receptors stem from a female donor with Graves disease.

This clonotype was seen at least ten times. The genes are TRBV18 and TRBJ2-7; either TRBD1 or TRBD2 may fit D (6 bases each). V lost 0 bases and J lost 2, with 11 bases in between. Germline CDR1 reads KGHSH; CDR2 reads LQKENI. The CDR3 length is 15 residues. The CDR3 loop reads CASSPPWGAPYEQYF. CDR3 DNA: TGTGCCAGCTCACCACCGTGGGGGGCGCCCTACGAGCAGTACTTC.

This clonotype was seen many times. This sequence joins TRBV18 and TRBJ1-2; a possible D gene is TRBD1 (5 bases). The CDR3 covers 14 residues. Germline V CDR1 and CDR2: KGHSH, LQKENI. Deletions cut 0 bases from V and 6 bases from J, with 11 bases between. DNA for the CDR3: TGTGCCAGCTCACCACCGCCAGGGACGGATGGCTACACCTTC. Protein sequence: CASSPPPGTDGYTF.

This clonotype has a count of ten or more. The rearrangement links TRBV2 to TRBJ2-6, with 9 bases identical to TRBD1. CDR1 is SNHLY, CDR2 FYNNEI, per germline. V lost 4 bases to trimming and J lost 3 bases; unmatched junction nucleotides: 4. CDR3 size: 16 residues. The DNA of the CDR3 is TGTGCCAGCAGTGCTGGACAGGGGCATGGGGCCAACGTCCTGACTTTC. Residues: CASSAGQGHGANVLTF.

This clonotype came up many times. CDR3 amino acids: CSARKTEYTEAFF. DNA for the CDR3: TGCAGTGCTAGAAAGACAGAATACACTGAAGCTTTCTTT. V gene TRBV20-1 combines with J gene TRBJ1-1; maybe TRBD1 (5 bases). Germline V gives CDR1 DFQATT, CDR2 SNEGSKA (reference sequence). With 2 bases removed from V and 3 bases from J, the gap between germline ends came to 10 bases. The CDR3 sequence is 13 residues long.

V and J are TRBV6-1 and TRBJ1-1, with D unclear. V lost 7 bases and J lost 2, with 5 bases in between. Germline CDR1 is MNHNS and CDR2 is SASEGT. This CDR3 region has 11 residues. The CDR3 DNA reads TGTGCCAGCACTCAAAACACTGAAGCTTTCTTT. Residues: CASTQNTEAFF.

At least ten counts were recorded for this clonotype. CDR3 region: CASSVGDTQYF. The CDR3 coding sequence is TGTGCCAGCTCGGTCGGAGATACGCAGTATTTT. This rearrangement joins TRBV18 to TRBJ2-3; D gene uncertain. Trimming cost V 6 bases and J 5 bases, with 6 bases left between them. The CDR3 sequence is 11 residues long. In germline, CDR1 is KGHSH, CDR2 LQKENI.

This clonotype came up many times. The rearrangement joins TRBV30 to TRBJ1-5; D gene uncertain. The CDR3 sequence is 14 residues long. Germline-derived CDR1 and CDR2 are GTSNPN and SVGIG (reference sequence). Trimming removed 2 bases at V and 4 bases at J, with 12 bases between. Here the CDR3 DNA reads TGTGCCTGGAGTTTACCGGACTGGAATCAGCCCCAGCATTTT. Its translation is CAWSLPDWNQPQHF.

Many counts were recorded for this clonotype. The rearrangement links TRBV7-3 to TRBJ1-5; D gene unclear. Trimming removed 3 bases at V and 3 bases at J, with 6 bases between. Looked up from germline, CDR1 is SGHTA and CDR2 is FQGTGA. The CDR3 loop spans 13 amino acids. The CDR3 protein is CASSFGNNQPQHF. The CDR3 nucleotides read TGTGCCAGCAGCTTTGGTAACAATCAGCCCCAGCATTTT.

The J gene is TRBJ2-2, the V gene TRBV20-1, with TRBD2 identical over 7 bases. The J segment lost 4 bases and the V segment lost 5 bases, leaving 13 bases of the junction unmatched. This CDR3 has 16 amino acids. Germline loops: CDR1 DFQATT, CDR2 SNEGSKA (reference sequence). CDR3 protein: CSAPGTGGSPTGELFF. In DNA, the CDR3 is TGCAGTGCTCCCGGGACTGGCGGGAGCCCCACCGGGGAGCTGTTTTTT.

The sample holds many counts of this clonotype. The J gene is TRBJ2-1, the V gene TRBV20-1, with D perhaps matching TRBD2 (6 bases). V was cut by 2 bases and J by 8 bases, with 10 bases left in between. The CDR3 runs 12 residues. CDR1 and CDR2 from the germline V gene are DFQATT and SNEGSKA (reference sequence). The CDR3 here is CSARKGLDEQFF. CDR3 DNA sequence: TGCAGTGCTAGAAAGGGACTGGATGAGCAGTTCTTC.

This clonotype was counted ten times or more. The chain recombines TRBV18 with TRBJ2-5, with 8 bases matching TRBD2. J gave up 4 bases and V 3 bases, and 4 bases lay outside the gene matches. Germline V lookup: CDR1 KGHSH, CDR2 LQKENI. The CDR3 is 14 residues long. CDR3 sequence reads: CASSPGLEVETQYF. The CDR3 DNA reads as TGTGCCAGCTCACCGGGACTAGAGGTAGAGACCCAGTACTTC.

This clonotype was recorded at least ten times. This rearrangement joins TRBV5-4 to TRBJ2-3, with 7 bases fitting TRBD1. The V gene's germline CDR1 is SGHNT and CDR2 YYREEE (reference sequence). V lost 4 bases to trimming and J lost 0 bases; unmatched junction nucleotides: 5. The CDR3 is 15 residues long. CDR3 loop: CASSPGQASTDTQYF. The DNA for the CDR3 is TGTGCCAGCAGCCCAGGACAGGCGAGCACAGATACGCAGTATTTT.

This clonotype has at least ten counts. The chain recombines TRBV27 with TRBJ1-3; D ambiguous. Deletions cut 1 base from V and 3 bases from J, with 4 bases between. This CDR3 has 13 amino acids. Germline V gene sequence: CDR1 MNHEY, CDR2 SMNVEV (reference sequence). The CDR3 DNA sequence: TGTGCCAGCAGTTTATGGATTGGAAACACCATATATTTT. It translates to CASSLWIGNTIYF.

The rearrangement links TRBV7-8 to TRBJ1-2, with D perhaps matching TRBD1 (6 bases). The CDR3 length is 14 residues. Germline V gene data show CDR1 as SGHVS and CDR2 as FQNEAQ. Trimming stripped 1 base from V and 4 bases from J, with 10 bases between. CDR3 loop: CASSLVQGSYGYTF. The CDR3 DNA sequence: TGTGCCAGCAGCTTAGTACAGGGAAGCTATGGCTACACCTTC.

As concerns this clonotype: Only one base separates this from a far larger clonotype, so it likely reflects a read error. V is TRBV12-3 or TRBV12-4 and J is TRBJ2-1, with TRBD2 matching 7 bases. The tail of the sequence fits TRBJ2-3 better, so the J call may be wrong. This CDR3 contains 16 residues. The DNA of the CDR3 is TGTGCCAGCAGCCTTACTAGCGAGGGAAGCACAGATACGCAGTATTTT. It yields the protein CASSLTSEGSTDTQYF.

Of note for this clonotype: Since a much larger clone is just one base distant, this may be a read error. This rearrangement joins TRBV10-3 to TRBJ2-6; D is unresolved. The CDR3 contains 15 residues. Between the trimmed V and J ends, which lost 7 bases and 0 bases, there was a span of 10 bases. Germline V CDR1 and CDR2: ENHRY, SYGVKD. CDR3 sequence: CAIKTVGSGANVLTF. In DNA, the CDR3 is TGTGCCATCAAAACCGTGGGCTCTGGGGCCAACGTCCTGACTTTC.

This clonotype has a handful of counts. The DNA for the CDR3 is TGTGCCAGCAGCTTAATTCTCCGGACTAGCGGGAGTAGCAATGAGCAGTTCTTC. This sequence encodes CASSLILRTSGSSNEQFF. The chain combines TRBV7-6 with TRBJ2-1; 13 bases agree with TRBD2. CDR3 size: 18 residues. Trimming cost V 2 bases and J 6 bases; bases outside gene matches: 10. Germline assignment: CDR1 SGHVS and CDR2 FNYEAQ.

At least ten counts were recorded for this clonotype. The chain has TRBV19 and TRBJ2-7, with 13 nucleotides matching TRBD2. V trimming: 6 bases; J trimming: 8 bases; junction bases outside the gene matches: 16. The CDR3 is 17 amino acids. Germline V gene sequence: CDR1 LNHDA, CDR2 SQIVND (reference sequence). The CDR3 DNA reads TGTGCCAGTAGCGGAGGGACTAGCGGGGCCCCTGAGGGAAAGCAGTACTTC. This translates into CASSGGTSGAPEGKQYF.

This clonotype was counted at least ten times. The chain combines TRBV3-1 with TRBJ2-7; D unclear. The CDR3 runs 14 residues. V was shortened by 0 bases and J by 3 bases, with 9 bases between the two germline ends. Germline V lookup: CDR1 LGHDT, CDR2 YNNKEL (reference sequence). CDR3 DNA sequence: TGTGCCAGCAGCCAAGATTACCGCGGCTACGAGCAGTACTTC. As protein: CASSQDYRGYEQYF.

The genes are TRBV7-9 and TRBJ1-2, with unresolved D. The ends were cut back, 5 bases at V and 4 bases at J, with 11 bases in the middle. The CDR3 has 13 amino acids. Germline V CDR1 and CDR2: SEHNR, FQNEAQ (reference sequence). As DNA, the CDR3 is TGTGCCAGCAGCCTATCTCAGGTCTATGGCTACACCTTC. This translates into CASSLSQVYGYTF.

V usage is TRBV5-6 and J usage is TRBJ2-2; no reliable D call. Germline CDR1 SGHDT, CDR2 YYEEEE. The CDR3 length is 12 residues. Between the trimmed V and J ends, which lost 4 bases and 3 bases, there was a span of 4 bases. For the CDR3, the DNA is TGTGCCAGCAGCCTACACACCGGGGAGCTGTTTTTT. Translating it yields CASSLHTGELFF.